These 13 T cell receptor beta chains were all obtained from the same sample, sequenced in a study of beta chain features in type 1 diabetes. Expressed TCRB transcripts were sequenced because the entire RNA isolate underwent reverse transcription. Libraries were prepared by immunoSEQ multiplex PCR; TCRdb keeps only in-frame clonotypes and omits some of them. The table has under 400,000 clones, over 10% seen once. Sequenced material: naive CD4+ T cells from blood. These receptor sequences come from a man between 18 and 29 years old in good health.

CDR3 in DNA: TGTGCCAGCAGCCCGGGCGGGCTAGTGGGCGGAGAGACCCAGTACTTC. Protein: CASSPGGLVGGETQYF. V gene TRBV5-4 combines with J gene TRBJ2-5, with D possibly TRBD2 on 5 matching bases. Trimming took 4 bases from V and 4 from J, leaving 20 bases between them. This CDR3 region has 16 residues. Germline CDR1 SGHNT, CDR2 YYREEE (reference sequence).

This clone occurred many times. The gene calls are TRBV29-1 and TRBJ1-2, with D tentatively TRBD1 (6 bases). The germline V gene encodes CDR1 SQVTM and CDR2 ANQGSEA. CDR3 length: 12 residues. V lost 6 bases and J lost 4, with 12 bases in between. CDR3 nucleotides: TGCAGCGTCCGACAGGCGCGCTATGGCTACACCTTC. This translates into CSVRQARYGYTF.

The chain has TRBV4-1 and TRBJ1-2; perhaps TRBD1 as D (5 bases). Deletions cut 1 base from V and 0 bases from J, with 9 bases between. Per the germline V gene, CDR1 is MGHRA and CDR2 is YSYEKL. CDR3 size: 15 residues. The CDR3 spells CASSQGQTTNYGYTF. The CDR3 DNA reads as TGCGCCAGCAGCCAAGGACAGACAACTAACTATGGCTACACCTTC.

The CDR3 bases are TGTGCCAGCAGCCAAGAAAGGGGCAGGACCCTATATTTT. Its protein product is CASSQERGRTLYF. This chain joins TRBV4-2 and TRBJ1-3; tentative D call: TRBD1 (5 bases). The germline gives CDR1 LGHNA, CDR2 YNFKEQ. The CDR3 is 13 residues long. V lost 0 bases and J lost 14, with 14 bases in between.

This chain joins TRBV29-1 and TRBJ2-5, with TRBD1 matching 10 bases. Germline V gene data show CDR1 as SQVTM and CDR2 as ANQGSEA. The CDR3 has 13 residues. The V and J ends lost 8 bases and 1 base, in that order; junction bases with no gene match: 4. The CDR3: CSFWTGGQETQYF. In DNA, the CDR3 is TGCAGCTTTTGGACAGGGGGCCAAGAGACCCAGTACTTC.

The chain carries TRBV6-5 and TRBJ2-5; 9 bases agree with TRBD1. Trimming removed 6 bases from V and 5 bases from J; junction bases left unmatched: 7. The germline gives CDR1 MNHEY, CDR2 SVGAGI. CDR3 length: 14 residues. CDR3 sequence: CASSPTGGTETQYF. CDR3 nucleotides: TGTGCCAGCAGCCCGACAGGGGGGACGGAGACCCAGTACTTC.

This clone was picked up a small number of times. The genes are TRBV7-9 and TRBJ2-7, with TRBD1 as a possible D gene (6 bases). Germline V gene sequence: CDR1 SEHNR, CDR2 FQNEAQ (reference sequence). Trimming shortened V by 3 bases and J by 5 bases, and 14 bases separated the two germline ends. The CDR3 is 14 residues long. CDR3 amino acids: CASSLVRGGDEQYF. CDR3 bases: TGTGCCAGCAGCTTGGTCAGGGGTGGTGACGAGCAGTACTTC. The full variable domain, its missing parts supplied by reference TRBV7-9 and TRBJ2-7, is DTGVSQNPRHKITKRGQNVTFRCDPISEHNRLYWYRQTLGQGPEFLTYFQNEAQLEKSRLLSDRFSAERPKGSFSTLEIQRTEQGDSAMYLCASSLVRGGDEQYFGPGTRLTVT.

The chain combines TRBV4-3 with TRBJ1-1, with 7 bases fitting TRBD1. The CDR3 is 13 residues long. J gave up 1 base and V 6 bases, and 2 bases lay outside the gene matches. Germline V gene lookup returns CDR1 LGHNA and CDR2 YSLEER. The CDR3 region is CASRRQGNTEAFF. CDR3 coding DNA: TGCGCCAGCAGACGACAGGGGAACACTGAAGCTTTCTTT.

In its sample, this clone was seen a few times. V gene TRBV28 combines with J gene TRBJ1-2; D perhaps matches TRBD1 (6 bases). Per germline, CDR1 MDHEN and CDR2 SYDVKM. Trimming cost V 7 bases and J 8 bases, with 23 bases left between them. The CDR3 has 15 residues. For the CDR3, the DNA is TGTGCCAGCATGGGTGAAGGACAGCTCCGGCAGGGCTACACCTTC. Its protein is CASMGEGQLRQGYTF.

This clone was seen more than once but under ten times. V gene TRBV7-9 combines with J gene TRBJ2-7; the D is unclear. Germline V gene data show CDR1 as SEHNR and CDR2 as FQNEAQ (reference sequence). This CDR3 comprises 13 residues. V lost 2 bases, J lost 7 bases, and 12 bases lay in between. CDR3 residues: CASSLRQLGEQYF. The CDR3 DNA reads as TGTGCCAGCAGCTTAAGGCAGCTCGGGGAGCAGTACTTC.

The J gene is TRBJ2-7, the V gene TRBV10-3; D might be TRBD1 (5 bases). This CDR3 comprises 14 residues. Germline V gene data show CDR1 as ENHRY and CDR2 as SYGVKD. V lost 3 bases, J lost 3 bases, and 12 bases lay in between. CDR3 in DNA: TGTGCCATCAGTGATCAGGGAATACGCTACGAGCAGTACTTC. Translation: CAISDQGIRYEQYF.

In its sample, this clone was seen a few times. The CDR3 nucleotides read TGTGCCAGCAGTCCTATCACAGATACGCAGTATTTT. It is translated as CASSPITDTQYF. V is TRBV28 and J is TRBJ2-3; D not certain. From germline, CDR1 is MDHEN and CDR2 SYDVKM. V was pared by 5 bases and J by 2 bases, with 5 bases between. CDR3 length: 12 amino acids.

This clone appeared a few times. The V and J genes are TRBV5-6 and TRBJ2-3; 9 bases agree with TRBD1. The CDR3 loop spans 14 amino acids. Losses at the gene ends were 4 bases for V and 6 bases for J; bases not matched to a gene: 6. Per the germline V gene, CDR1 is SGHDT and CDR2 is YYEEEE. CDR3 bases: TGTGCCAGCAGCAAGGGACAGGGATGGGATACGCAGTATTTT. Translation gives CASSKGQGWDTQYF.